This TCR beta chain was recorded in a study of identical twins. TCRdb reprocessed the 5' RACE reads with MiXCR, giving one entry per CDR3 protein. The table records a few hundred thousand distinct CDR3 sequences, 5% to 7% of them present only once. This clonotype was seen ten or more times. Per the germline V gene, CDR1 is SGHKS and CDR2 is YYEKEE (reference sequence). V dropped 0 bases and J dropped 7 bases, with 8 bases sitting between them. The length of the CDR3 is 13 residues. This same sample was also part of a study on T cells expressing NK-cell markers.

Sequencing used CD8+ T cells sorted from blood. The genes are TRBV5-5 and TRBJ2-1; D remains ambiguous. This sequence originates from a woman between 18 and 29 years old in good health. The CDR3: CASSLVAPNEQFF. CDR3 nucleotides: TGTGCCAGCAGCTTGGTTGCACCGAATGAGCAGTTCTTC. The variable domain in full, with the rest retrieved from reference TRBV5-5 and TRBJ2-1, is DAGVTQSPTHLIKTRGQQVTLRCSPISGHKSVSWYQQVLGQGPQFIFQYYEKEERGRGNFPDRFSARQFPNYSSELNVNALLLGDSALYLCASSLVAPNEQFFGPGTRLTVL.